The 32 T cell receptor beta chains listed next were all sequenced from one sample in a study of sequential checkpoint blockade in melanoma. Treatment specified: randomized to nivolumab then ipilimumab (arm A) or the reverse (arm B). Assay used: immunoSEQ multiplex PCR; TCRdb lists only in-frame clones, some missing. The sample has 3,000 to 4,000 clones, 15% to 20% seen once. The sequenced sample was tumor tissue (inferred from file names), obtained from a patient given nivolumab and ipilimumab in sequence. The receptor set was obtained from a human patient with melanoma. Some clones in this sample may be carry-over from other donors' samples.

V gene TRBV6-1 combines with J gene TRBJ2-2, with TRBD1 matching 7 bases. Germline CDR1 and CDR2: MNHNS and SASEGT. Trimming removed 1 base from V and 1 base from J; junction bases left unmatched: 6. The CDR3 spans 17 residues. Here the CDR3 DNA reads TGTGCCAGCAGTGAAGGGTGGGGGACAGTGAACACCGGGGAGCTGTTTTTT. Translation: CASSEGWGTVNTGELFF.

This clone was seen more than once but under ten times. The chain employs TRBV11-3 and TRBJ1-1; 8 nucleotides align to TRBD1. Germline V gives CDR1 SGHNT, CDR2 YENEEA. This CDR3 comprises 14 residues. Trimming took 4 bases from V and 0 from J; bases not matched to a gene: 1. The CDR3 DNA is TGTGCCAGCAGCTCGGACAGGGTGAACACTGAAGCTTTCTTT. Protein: CASSSDRVNTEAFF.

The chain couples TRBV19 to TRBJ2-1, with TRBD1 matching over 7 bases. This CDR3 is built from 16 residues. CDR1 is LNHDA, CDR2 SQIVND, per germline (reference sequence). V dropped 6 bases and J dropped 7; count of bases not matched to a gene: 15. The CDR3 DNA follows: TGTGCCAGTAGGGTCCGGGACAGCCCTTCCTGGAATGAGCAGTTCTTC. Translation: CASRVRDSPSWNEQFF.

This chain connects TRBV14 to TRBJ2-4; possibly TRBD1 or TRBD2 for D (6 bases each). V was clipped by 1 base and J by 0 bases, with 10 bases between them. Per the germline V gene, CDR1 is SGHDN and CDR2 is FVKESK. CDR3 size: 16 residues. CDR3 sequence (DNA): TGTGCCAGCAGCCAAGCCGGGGGCTCAGCCAAAAACATTCAGTACTTC. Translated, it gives CASSQAGGSAKNIQYF.

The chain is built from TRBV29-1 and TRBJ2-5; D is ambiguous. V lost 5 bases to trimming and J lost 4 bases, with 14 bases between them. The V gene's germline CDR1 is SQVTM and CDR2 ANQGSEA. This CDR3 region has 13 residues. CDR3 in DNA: TGCAGCGTTCGCGAAGGGATGCGAGAGACCCAGTACTTC. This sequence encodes CSVREGMRETQYF.

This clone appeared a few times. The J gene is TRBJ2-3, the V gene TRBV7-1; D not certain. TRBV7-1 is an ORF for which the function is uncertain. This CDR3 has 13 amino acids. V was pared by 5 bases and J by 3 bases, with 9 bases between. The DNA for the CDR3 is TGTGCCAGCAGCCGGCCGGAAACAGATACGCAGTATTTT. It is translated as CASSRPETDTQYF.

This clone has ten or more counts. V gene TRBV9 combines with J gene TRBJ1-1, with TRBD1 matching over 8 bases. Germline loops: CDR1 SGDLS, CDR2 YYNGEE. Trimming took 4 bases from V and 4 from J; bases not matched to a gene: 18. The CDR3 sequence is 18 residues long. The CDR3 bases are TGTGCCAGCAGCCGCGCGCTCATCCCCGGGACAGGTCCCACTGAAGCTTTCTTT. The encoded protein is CASSRALIPGTGPTEAFF.

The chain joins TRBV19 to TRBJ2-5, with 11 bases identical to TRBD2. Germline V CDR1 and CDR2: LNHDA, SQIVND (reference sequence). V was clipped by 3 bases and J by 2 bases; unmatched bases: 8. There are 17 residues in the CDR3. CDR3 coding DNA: TGTGCCAGTAGTATGAGTCTAGCGGGGGGTTTACAAGAGACCCAGTACTTC. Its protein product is CASSMSLAGGLQETQYF. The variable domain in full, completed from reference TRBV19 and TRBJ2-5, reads DGGITQSPKYLFRKEGQNVTLSCEQNLNHDAMYWYRQDPGQGLRLIYYSQIVNDFQKGDIAEGYSVSREKKESFPLTVTSAQKNPTAFYLCASSMSLAGGLQETQYFGPGTRLLVL.

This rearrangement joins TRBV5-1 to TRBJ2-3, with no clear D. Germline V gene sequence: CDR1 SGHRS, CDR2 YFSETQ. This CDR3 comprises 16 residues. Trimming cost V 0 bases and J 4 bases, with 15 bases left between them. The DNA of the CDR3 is TGCGCCAGCAGCTTGGGCGTTGATAGAAAAGCAGATACGCAGTATTTT. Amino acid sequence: CASSLGVDRKADTQYF.

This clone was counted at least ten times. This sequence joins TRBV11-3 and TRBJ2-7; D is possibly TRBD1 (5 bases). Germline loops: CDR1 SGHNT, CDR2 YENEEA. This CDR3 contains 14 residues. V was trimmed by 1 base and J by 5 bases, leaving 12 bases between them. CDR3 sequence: CASSLVSGWDEQYF. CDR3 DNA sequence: TGTGCCAGCAGCTTAGTTTCAGGGTGGGACGAGCAGTACTTC.

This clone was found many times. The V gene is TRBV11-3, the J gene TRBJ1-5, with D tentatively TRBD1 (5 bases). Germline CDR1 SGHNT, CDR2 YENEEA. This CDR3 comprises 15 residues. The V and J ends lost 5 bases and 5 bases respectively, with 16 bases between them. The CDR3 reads CASSGQIATDQPQHF. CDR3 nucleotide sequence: TGTGCCAGCAGCGGACAAATAGCCACGGATCAGCCCCAGCATTTT.

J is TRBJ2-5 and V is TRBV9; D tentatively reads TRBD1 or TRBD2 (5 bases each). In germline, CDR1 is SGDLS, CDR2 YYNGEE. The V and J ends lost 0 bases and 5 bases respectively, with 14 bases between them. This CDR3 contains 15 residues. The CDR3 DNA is TGTGCCAGCAGCGTAGAATTGGGGCGCGGGGAGACCCAGTACTTC. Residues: CASSVELGRGETQYF.

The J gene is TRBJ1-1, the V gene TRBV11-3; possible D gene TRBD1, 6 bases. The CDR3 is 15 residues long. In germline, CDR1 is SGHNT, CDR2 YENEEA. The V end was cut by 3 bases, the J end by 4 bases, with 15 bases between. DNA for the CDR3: TGTGCCAGCAGCTTTGGTGAGGGGGGCCCCACTGAAGCTTTCTTT. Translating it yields CASSFGEGGPTEAFF. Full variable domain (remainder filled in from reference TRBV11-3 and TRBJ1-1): EAGVVQSPRYKIIEKKQPVAFWCNPISGHNTLYWYLQNLGQGPELLIRYENEEAVDDSQLPKDRFSAERLKGVDSTLKIQPAELGDSAVYLCASSFGEGGPTEAFFGQGTRLTVV.

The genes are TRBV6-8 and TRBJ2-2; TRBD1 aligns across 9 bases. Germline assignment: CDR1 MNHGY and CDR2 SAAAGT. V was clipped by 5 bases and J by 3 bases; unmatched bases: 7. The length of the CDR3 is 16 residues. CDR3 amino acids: CASSNDRGSYTGELFF. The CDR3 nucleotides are TGTGCCAGCAGTAACGACAGGGGGTCTTACACCGGGGAGCTGTTTTTT.

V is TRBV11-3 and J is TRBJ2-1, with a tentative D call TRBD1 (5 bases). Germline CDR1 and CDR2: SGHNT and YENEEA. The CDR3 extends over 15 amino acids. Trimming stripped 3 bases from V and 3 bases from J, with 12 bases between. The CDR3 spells CASSFSVDSYNEQFF. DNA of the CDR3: TGTGCCAGCAGCTTTTCTGTAGACAGCTACAATGAGCAGTTCTTC.

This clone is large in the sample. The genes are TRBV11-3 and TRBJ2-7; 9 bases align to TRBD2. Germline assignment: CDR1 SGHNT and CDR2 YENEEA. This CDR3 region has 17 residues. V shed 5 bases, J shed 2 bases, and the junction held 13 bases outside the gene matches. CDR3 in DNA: TGTGCCAGCAGCCCGAGAAGACTAGCGGAGGATGCCTACGAGCAGTACTTC. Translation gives CASSPRRLAEDAYEQYF.

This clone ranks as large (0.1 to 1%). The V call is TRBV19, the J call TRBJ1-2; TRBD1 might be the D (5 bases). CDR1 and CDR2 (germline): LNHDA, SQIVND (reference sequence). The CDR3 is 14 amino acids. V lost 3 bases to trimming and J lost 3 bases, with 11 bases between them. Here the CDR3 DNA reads TGTGCCAGTAGTATCGGGGGAGCCGACTATGGCTACACCTTC. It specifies CASSIGGADYGYTF. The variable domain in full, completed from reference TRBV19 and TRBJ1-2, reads DGGITQSPKYLFRKEGQNVTLSCEQNLNHDAMYWYRQDPGQGLRLIYYSQIVNDFQKGDIAEGYSVSREKKESFPLTVTSAQKNPTAFYLCASSIGGADYGYTFGSGTRLTVV.

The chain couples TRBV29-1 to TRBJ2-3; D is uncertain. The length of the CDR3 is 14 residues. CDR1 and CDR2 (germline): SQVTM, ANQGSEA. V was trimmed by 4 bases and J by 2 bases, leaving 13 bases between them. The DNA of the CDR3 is TGCAGCGTTGGATATTCTCGGTCCACAGATACGCAGTATTTT. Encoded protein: CSVGYSRSTDTQYF.

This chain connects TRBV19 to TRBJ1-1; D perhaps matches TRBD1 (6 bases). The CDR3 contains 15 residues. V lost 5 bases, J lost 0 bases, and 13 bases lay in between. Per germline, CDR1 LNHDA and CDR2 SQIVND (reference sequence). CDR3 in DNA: TGTGCCAGTAGTTCGTACCGGGACATGAACACTGAAGCTTTCTTT. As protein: CASSSYRDMNTEAFF.

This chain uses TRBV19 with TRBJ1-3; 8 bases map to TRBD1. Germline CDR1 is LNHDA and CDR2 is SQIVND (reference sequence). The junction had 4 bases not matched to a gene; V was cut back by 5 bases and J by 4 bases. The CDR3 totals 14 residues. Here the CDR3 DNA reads TGTGCCAGTAGTTCCCGGGACAGGGGAAACACCATATATTTT. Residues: CASSSRDRGNTIYF.

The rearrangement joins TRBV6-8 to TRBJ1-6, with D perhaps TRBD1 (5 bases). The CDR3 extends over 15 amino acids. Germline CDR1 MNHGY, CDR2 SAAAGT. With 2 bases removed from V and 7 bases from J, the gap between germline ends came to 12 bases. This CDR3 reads CASSYDPGKNSPLHF. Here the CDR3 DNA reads TGTGCCAGCAGTTACGATCCAGGGAAAAATTCACCCCTCCACTTT.

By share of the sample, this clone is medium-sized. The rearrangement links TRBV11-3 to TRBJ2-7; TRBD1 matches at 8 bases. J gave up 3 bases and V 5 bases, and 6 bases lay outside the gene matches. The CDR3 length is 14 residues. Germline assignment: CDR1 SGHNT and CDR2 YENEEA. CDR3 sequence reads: CASSATGVGYEQYF. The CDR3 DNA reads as TGTGCCAGCAGCGCGACAGGGGTAGGCTACGAGCAGTACTTC.

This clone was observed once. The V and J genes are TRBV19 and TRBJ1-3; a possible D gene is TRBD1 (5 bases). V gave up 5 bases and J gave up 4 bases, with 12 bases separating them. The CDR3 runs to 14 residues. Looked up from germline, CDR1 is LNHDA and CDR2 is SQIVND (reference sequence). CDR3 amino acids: CASSDSALGNTIYF. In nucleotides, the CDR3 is TGTGCCAGTAGTGACAGCGCCCTGGGAAACACCATATATTTT.

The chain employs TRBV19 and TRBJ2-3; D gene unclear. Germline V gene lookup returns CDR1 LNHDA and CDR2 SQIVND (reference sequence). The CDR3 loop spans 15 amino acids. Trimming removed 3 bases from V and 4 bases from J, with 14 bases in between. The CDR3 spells CASSMRGDTADTQYF. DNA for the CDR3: TGTGCCAGTAGTATGAGAGGAGACACGGCAGATACGCAGTATTTT.

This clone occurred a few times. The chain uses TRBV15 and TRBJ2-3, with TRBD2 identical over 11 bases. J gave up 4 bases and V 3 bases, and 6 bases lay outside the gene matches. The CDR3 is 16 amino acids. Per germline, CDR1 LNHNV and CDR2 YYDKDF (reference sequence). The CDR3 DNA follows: TGTGCCACCAGCAGGGGGACTAGCGGTGGGGCAGATACGCAGTATTTT. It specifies CATSRGTSGGADTQYF.

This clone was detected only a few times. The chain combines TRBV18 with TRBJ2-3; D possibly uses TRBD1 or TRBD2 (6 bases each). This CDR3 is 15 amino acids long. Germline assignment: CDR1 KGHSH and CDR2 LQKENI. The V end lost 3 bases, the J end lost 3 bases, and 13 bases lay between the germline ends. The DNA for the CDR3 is TGTGCCAGCTCACCCCCGGGGGCAGGGACAGATACGCAGTATTTT. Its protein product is CASSPPGAGTDTQYF.

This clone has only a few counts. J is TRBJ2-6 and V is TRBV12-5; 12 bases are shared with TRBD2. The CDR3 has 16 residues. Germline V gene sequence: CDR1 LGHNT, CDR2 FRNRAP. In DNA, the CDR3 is TGTGCCAGCCGGACTAGCGGGGCGTCTGGGGCCAACGTCCTGACTTTC. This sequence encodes CASRTSGASGANVLTF.

The CDR3 DNA sequence: TGTGCCAGTGGGGTAGGGACCGGGGAGCTGTTTTTT. It encodes CASGVGTGELFF. The gene calls are TRBV19 and TRBJ2-2; D remains unclear. The CDR3 extends over 12 amino acids. With 8 bases removed from V and 5 bases from J, the gap between germline ends came to 9 bases. Germline-derived CDR1 and CDR2 are LNHDA and SQIVND (reference sequence). Together with reference TRBV19 and TRBJ2-2, the CDR3 gives the full variable domain: DGGITQSPKYLFRKEGQNVTLSCEQNLNHDAMYWYRQDPGQGLRLIYYSQIVNDFQKGDIAEGYSVSREKKESFPLTVTSAQKNPTAFYLCASGVGTGELFFGEGSRLTVL.

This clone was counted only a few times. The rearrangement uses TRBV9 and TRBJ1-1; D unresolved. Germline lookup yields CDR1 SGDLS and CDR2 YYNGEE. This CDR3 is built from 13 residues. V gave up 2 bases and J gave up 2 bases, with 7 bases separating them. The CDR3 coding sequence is TGTGCCAGCAGCGTCTCTCAAAACACTGAAGCTTTCTTT. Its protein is CASSVSQNTEAFF.

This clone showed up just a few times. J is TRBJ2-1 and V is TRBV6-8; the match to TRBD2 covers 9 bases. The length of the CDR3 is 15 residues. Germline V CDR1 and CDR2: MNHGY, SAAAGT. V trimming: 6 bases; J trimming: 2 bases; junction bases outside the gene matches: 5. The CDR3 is CASRSAGGTYNEQFF. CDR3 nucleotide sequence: TGTGCCAGCAGGTCGGCGGGGGGGACCTACAATGAGCAGTTCTTC.

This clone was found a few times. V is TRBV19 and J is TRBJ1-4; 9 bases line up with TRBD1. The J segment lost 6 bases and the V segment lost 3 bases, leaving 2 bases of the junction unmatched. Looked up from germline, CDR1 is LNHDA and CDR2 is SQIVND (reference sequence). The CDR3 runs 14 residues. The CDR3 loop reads CASSMGQGDEKLFF. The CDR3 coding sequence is TGTGCCAGTAGTATGGGACAGGGTGATGAAAAACTGTTTTTT.

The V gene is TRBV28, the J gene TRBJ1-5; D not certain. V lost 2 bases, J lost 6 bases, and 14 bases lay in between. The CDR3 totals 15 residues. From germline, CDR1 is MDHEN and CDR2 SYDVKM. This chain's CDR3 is CASSLPLLAAQPQHF. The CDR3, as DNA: TGTGCCAGCAGTTTACCCCTTCTGGCCGCTCAGCCCCAGCATTTT.